This T cell receptor (beta chain) comes out of a study of lung T cells in sarcoidosis with Löfgren's syndrome. Notes on the study in general: TRAV12-1 and TRBV2 were reportedly most expanded in Löfgren's patients.

The CDR3 sequence is 14 residues long. The ends were cut back, 5 bases at V and 1 base at J, with 12 bases in the middle. Germline CDR1 is SEHNR and CDR2 is FQNEAQ (reference sequence). Concerning this clonotype: Its antigen is still unknown.

MiXCR, run by TCRdb on the reads, gives a single entry per CDR3 protein. The sample yields some 19,000 distinct CDR3 sequences, roughly a fifth seen once. The source is a human donor with sarcoidosis (Löfgren's syndrome or another form), or a control subject (not recorded which). The sample consisted of CD4+ T cells from bronchoalveolar lavage. This chain connects TRBV7-9 to TRBJ2-7; D might be TRBD1 (6 bases). In DNA form, the CDR3 reads TGTGCCAGCAGCCCCGGGACACCTTCCTACGAGCAGTACTTC. Protein: CASSPGTPSYEQYF.